What follows describes a single TCR beta chain. The CDR3 runs 13 residues. Trimming took off 1 base at V and 4 bases at J, with 7 bases between the two ends. CDR1 is SGHTA and CDR2 is FQGNSA in the germline V gene. TCRdb reprocessed the RT-PCR reads with MiXCR, giving one entry per CDR3 protein. The sample includes more than 600,000 distinct CDR3 sequences, 13% to 15% of them seen just once. This TCR was sampled from a female donor in good health, serving as a healthy control. The sample comprised memory CD4+ T cells from blood. This sequence joins TRBV7-2 and TRBJ1-2; D unclear. In nucleotides, the CDR3 is TGTGCCAGCAGCTTAGGGCGGGCCTATGGCTACACCTTC. It yields the protein CASSLGRAYGYTF.